The rows below give T cell receptor beta chains drawn from one sample of a study of somatic mutations in cytotoxic T cells in rheumatoid arthritis. Repertoires were generated with immunoSEQ multiplex PCR, while TCRdb's copy carries only in-frame clones and drops some. The sample lists 7,000 to 9,500 clones, about four fifths seen once, with nearly 5% in the top ten. Sample: CD8+ T cells sorted from blood. These receptor sequences come from an adult with rheumatoid arthritis. The CDR3 runs from the conserved cysteine through the conserved F or W. The D gene is left open where the match is weak. Part of the rows lack a size; the others show once, few, many or a class for expanded clones.

V: TRBV9; J: TRBJ1-6; size: few; D: NA; CDR3: CASSERGGNNSPLHF; DNA: TGTGCCAGCAGCGAGAGGGGGGGTAATAATTCACCCCTCCACTTT
V: TRBV5-1; J: TRBJ2-7; size: NA; D: TRBD2; CDR3: CASSHSSGRVTYEQYF; DNA: TGCGCCAGCAGCCATTCTAGCGGGAGGGTTACCTACGAGCAGTACTTC
V: TRBV11-2; J: TRBJ1-3; size: NA; D: NA; CDR3: CASSPDGGNTIYF; DNA: TGTGCCAGCAGCCCGGACGGTGGAAACACCATATATTTT
V: TRBV7-2; J: TRBJ2-3; size: NA; D: NA; CDR3: CASRGGVTDTQYF; DNA: TGTGCCAGTCGCGGCGGGGTCACAGATACGCAGTATTTT
V: TRBV5-1; J: TRBJ2-3; size: NA; D: NA; CDR3: CASSLGYSSTDTQYF; DNA: TGCGCCAGCAGCTTGGGTTATAGTAGCACAGATACGCAGTATTTT
V: TRBV28; J: TRBJ2-1; size: NA; D: NA; CDR3: CASSQIPVGTLGPGEQFF; DNA: TGTGCCAGCAGTCAAATACCCGTGGGAACGCTGGGACCAGGTGAGCAGTTCTTC
V: TRBV6-1; J: TRBJ2-7; size: NA; D: TRBD2; CDR3: CASSEGSSGSYYEQYF; DNA: TGTGCCAGCAGTGAAGGGTCGAGCGGGAGCTACTACGAGCAGTACTTC
V: TRBV28; J: TRBJ1-3; size: NA; D: NA; CDR3: CASSLLQGNTIYF; DNA: TGTGCCAGCAGTTTACTCCAGGGAAACACCATATATTTT
V: TRBV9; J: TRBJ2-3; size: NA; D: TRBD1; CDR3: CASSAFRDRVPDTQYF; DNA: TGTGCCAGCAGTGCATTTCGGGACAGGGTCCCAGATACGCAGTATTTT
V: TRBV19; J: TRBJ1-5; size: NA; D: TRBD1; CDR3: CASSPATGNQPQHF; DNA: TGTGCCAGTAGTCCAGCGACAGGGAACCAGCCCCAGCATTTT
V: TRBV7-3; J: TRBJ2-5; size: NA; D: NA; CDR3: CASSLRAGYRETQYF; DNA: TGTGCCAGCAGCCTAAGGGCGGGTTATAGGGAGACCCAGTACTTC
V: TRBV29-1; J: TRBJ2-5; size: NA; D: TRBD2; CDR3: CSVLGGLAGQGFKETQYF; DNA: TGCAGCGTTTTGGGGGGACTAGCGGGACAGGGATTTAAAGAGACCCAGTACTTC
V: TRBV28; J: TRBJ1-2; size: few; D: NA; CDR3: CAASRGNYGYTF; DNA: TGTGCCGCTTCGCGTGGTAACTATGGCTACACCTTC
V: TRBV4-2; J: TRBJ2-1; size: NA; D: NA; CDR3: CASSRSGNEQFF; DNA: TGTGCCAGCAGCCGTAGCGGCAATGAGCAGTTCTTC
V: TRBV28; J: TRBJ2-1; size: NA; D: NA; CDR3: CASSRLESSYNEQFF; DNA: TGTGCCAGCAGTCGACTTGAAAGCTCCTACAATGAGCAGTTCTTC
V: TRBV19; J: TRBJ2-2; size: NA; D: NA; CDR3: CASTTRVEAGELFF; DNA: TGTGCCAGTACTACGAGGGTTGAGGCCGGGGAGCTGTTTTTT
V: TRBV7-2; J: TRBJ2-7; size: NA; D: NA; CDR3: CASSSQDYGWSYEQYF; DNA: TGTGCCAGCAGCTCCCAGGATTATGGGTGGTCCTACGAGCAGTACTTC
V: TRBV5-1; J: TRBJ2-5; size: NA; D: NA; CDR3: CASSLTDIQETQYF; DNA: TGCGCCAGCAGCTTGACAGATATCCAAGAGACCCAGTACTTC
V: TRBV5-8; J: TRBJ2-7; size: NA; D: NA; CDR3: CASSLNEGFAQTYEQYF; DNA: TGTGCCAGCAGCTTGAACGAAGGGTTTGCCCAGACCTACGAACAGTACTTC
V: TRBV6-5; J: TRBJ2-6; size: NA; D: NA; CDR3: CASSYSRSAGANVLTF; DNA: TGTGCCAGCAGTTACTCGAGGTCGGCTGGGGCCAACGTCCTGACTTTC
V: TRBV9; J: TRBJ2-1; size: NA; D: NA; CDR3: CASSVGFHNEQFF; DNA: TGTGCCAGCAGCGTAGGATTCCACAATGAGCAGTTCTTC
V: TRBV28; J: TRBJ1-5; size: NA; D: NA; CDR3: CASSWDFQSNQPQHF; DNA: TGTGCCAGCAGTTGGGACTTCCAGAGCAATCAGCCCCAGCATTTT
V: TRBV7-7; J: TRBJ2-1; size: NA; D: NA; CDR3: CASSLGPRTDSYNEQFF; DNA: TGTGCCAGCAGCTTAGGGCCCAGGACGGATTCCTACAATGAGCAGTTCTTC
V: TRBV6-6; J: TRBJ2-2; size: NA; D: TRBD1; CDR3: CASIKQGRDTGELFF; DNA: TGTGCCAGCATCAAACAGGGGCGGGACACCGGGGAGCTGTTTTTT
V: TRBV5-6; J: TRBJ2-1; size: NA; D: NA; CDR3: CASSGGGPTSYNEQFF; DNA: TGTGCCAGCAGCGGGGGAGGTCCTACCTCCTACAATGAGCAGTTCTTC
V: TRBV29-1; J: TRBJ2-3; size: NA; D: NA; CDR3: CGVDVRGYIDTQYF; DNA: TGCGGCGTTGATGTACGAGGGTACATAGATACGCAGTATTTT
V: TRBV19; J: TRBJ2-5; size: NA; D: NA; CDR3: CASKETAFGGETQYF; DNA: TGTGCCAGTAAGGAGACTGCCTTTGGGGGAGAGACCCAGTACTTC
V: TRBV6-1; J: TRBJ1-2; size: NA; D: NA; CDR3: CASSEIRAANYGYTF; DNA: TGTGCCAGCAGTGAAATAAGAGCAGCTAACTATGGCTACACCTTC
V: TRBV28; J: TRBJ2-3; size: NA; D: TRBD2; CDR3: CASSRLAGYTDTQYF; DNA: TGTGCCAGCAGTCGACTAGCGGGATACACAGATACGCAGTATTTT
V: TRBV10-3; J: TRBJ1-1; size: few; D: NA; CDR3: CAISERLPGLFWSYTEAFF; DNA: TGTGCCATCAGTGAGAGGCTTCCAGGGCTTTTTTGGTCCTACACTGAAGCTTTCTTT
V: TRBV27; J: TRBJ2-1; size: NA; D: NA; CDR3: CASSFSVYNEQFF; DNA: TGTGCCAGCAGTTTTTCGGTATACAATGAGCAGTTCTTC
V: TRBV4-3; J: TRBJ2-5; size: NA; D: TRBD1; CDR3: CASSQGTGETETQYF; DNA: TGCGCCAGCAGCCAAGGTACAGGGGAGACGGAGACCCAGTACTTC
V: TRBV4-2; J: TRBJ2-7; size: NA; D: TRBD2; CDR3: CASSQELGTSGYEQYF; DNA: TGTGCCAGCAGCCAAGAGTTGGGGACTAGCGGCTACGAGCAGTACTTC
V: TRBV6-1; J: TRBJ1-4; size: NA; D: NA; CDR3: CASSEPTEALEKLFF; DNA: TGTGCCAGCAGTGAACCGACGGAAGCCCTTGAAAAACTGTTTTTT
V: TRBV5-6; J: TRBJ2-7; size: few; D: NA; CDR3: CASSLGGSSYEQYF; DNA: TGTGCCAGCAGCTTAGGTGGGAGCTCCTACGAGCAGTACTTC
V: TRBV19; J: TRBJ1-5; size: NA; D: TRBD1; CDR3: CASSTGTGNQPQHF; DNA: TGTGCCAGTAGTACCGGGACAGGTAATCAGCCCCAGCATTTT
V: TRBV29-1; J: TRBJ2-2; size: NA; D: NA; CDR3: CSVDGSRVGTGELFF; DNA: TGCAGCGTTGACGGATCTAGGGTAGGGACCGGGGAGCTGTTTTTT
V: TRBV5-1; J: TRBJ2-1; size: NA; D: TRBD2; CDR3: CASQTSGRGAYNEQFF; DNA: TGCGCCAGCCAAACAAGCGGGAGGGGGGCCTACAATGAGCAGTTCTTC
V: TRBV5-6; J: TRBJ1-1; size: few; D: NA; CDR3: CASRTGSNTEAFF; DNA: TGTGCCAGCAGGACAGGATCGAACACTGAAGCTTTCTTT
V: TRBV6-6; J: TRBJ2-5; size: NA; D: NA; CDR3: CASRQGPEGETQYF; DNA: TGTGCCAGCAGGCAGGGGCCAGAGGGAGAGACCCAGTACTTC
V: TRBV5-8; J: TRBJ2-1; size: NA; D: NA; CDR3: CASSLPSYDSYNEQFF; DNA: TGTGCCAGCAGCCTGCCTAGCTACGACTCCTACAATGAGCAGTTCTTC
V: TRBV10-3; J: TRBJ1-1; size: few; D: TRBD1; CDR3: CAISGTGGNTEAFF; DNA: TGTGCCATCAGTGGGACAGGGGGAAATACTGAAGCTTTCTTT
V: TRBV2; J: TRBJ1-3; size: NA; D: NA; CDR3: CASSEKGLAGNTIYF; DNA: TGTGCCAGCAGTGAGAAGGGTTTGGCTGGAAACACCATATATTTT
V: TRBV5-1; J: TRBJ1-6; size: NA; D: NA; CDR3: CASSLGNSPLHF; DNA: TGCGCCAGCAGCTTGGGAAATTCACCCCTCCACTTT
V: TRBV5-1; J: TRBJ2-3; size: once; D: NA; CDR3: CASSLGRSTDTQYF; DNA: TGCGCCAGCAGCTTGGGCCGGAGCACAGATACGCAGTATTTT
V: TRBV11-2; J: TRBJ2-7; size: NA; D: TRBD2; CDR3: CASSFGAGVYEQYF; DNA: TGTGCCAGCAGCTTTGGCGCGGGAGTCTACGAGCAGTACTTC
V: TRBV28; J: TRBJ2-1; size: NA; D: NA; CDR3: CASSLLFSEIYNEQFF; DNA: TGTGCCAGCAGTTTACTTTTCTCCGAGATCTACAATGAGCAGTTCTTC
V: TRBV2; J: TRBJ2-5; size: NA; D: NA; CDR3: CASRVGRGEETQYF; DNA: TGTGCCAGCAGAGTGGGTAGGGGGGAAGAGACCCAGTACTTC
V: TRBV2; J: TRBJ2-1; size: NA; D: TRBD2; CDR3: CASSEGVWLAGPSSYNEQFF; DNA: TGTGCCAGCAGTGAAGGGGTTTGGTTAGCGGGACCTAGCTCCTACAATGAGCAGTTCTTC
V: TRBV5-6; J: TRBJ1-1; size: NA; D: NA; CDR3: CASSLGRAAEAFF; DNA: TGTGCCAGCAGCTTAGGCAGGGCGGCTGAAGCTTTCTTT
V: TRBV19; J: TRBJ2-1; size: NA; D: NA; CDR3: CAKMQPRNNEQFF; DNA: TGTGCCAAGATGCAGCCCCGGAACAATGAGCAGTTCTTC
V: TRBV7-2; J: TRBJ2-3; size: NA; D: TRBD2; CDR3: CASIILAGAGDTQYF; DNA: TGTGCCAGCATCATACTAGCGGGGGCGGGAGATACGCAGTATTTT
V: TRBV10-2; J: TRBJ2-2; size: NA; D: NA; CDR3: CASSVTAPPTGELFF; DNA: TGCGCCAGCAGTGTAACGGCACCCCCCACCGGGGAGCTGTTTTTT
V: TRBV19; J: TRBJ1-1; size: NA; D: NA; CDR3: CASISDSFDTEAFF; DNA: TGTGCCAGCATTTCTGATTCTTTCGACACTGAAGCTTTCTTT
V: TRBV7-9; J: TRBJ2-1; size: NA; D: NA; CDR3: CASSLGGPNEQFF; DNA: TGTGCCAGCAGCTTAGGGGGCCCCAATGAGCAGTTCTTC
V: TRBV29-1; J: TRBJ2-4; size: NA; D: TRBD1; CDR3: CSALGQGGIQYF; DNA: TGCAGCGCCCTAGGACAGGGCGGCATTCAGTACTTC
V: TRBV19; J: TRBJ2-6; size: NA; D: NA; CDR3: CASSITLSGANVLTF; DNA: TGTGCCAGTAGTATTACGCTCTCTGGGGCCAACGTCCTGACTTTC
V: TRBV30; J: TRBJ1-6; size: NA; D: NA; CDR3: CAWSWQEDSPLHF; DNA: TGTGCCTGGAGTTGGCAGGAAGATTCACCCCTCCACTTT